A selection of T cell receptor beta chains follows, all from one sample in a study of blood T cell repertoires in COVID-19. Method: immunoSEQ multiplex PCR; TCRdb's copy keeps in-frame clones and lacks some. The data contain 150,000 or so clones, 84% of them singletons. Sequenced material: peripheral blood. The receptor source for this set is a man between 18 and 29 years old with active or convalescent COVID-19. The CDR3 runs from the conserved cysteine through the conserved F or W. The order of the fields is clone size, J gene, V gene, D gene, CDR3 DNA, CDR3 protein. The D gene is left open where the match is weak. A row's size may be missing; if present it is once, few, many or a size class.

abundance: NA; j_gene: TRBJ1-2; v_gene: TRBV5-4; d_gene: TRBD1; CDR3nt: TGTGCCAGCCGCACACAGGGGAGGTTGGCTAACTATGGCTACACCTTC; CDR3aa: CASRTQGRLANYGYTF
abundance: NA; j_gene: TRBJ1-2; v_gene: TRBV11-2; d_gene: TRBD1; CDR3nt: TGTGCCAGCAGCTTAACAGGGGGCTATGGCTACACCTTC; CDR3aa: CASSLTGGYGYTF
abundance: NA; j_gene: TRBJ2-1; v_gene: TRBV20-1; d_gene: TRBD2; CDR3nt: TGCAGTGCTAGTCACCAAGCGGGGGGGCGGGAGCAGTTCTTC; CDR3aa: CSASHQAGGREQFF
abundance: few; j_gene: TRBJ1-2; v_gene: TRBV2; d_gene: NA; CDR3nt: TGTGCCGTAAGACAGTGGGGACTAAACTATGGCTACACCTTC; CDR3aa: CAVRQWGLNYGYTF
abundance: NA; j_gene: TRBJ2-4; v_gene: TRBV7-9; d_gene: NA; CDR3nt: TGTGCCAGCAGCTCTGAGACCCAGGGAAGAGGCAAAAACATTCAGTACTTC; CDR3aa: CASSSETQGRGKNIQYF
abundance: NA; j_gene: TRBJ1-2; v_gene: TRBV2; d_gene: TRBD1; CDR3nt: TGTGCCAGCAGTCCGGGACAGGTATATGGCTACACCTTC; CDR3aa: CASSPGQVYGYTF
abundance: NA; j_gene: TRBJ2-1; v_gene: TRBV6-5; d_gene: TRBD2; CDR3nt: TGTGCCAGCGGGGGACTAGCGGGGTACAATGAGCAGTTCTTC; CDR3aa: CASGGLAGYNEQFF
abundance: NA; j_gene: TRBJ1-2; v_gene: TRBV6-6; d_gene: TRBD1; CDR3nt: TGTGCCACATTTGACGGACAGGTTGGCTACACCTTC; CDR3aa: CATFDGQVGYTF
abundance: once; j_gene: TRBJ2-7; v_gene: TRBV19; d_gene: TRBD1; CDR3nt: TGTGCCAGTAGTGCGGGACAGGGGGCGCGGGAGCAGTACTTC; CDR3aa: CASSAGQGAREQYF
abundance: NA; j_gene: TRBJ2-3; v_gene: TRBV7-6; d_gene: TRBD1; CDR3nt: TGTGCCAGCAGCACCTGGACAGGGCTGAGGACAGATACGCAGTATTTT; CDR3aa: CASSTWTGLRTDTQYF
abundance: NA; j_gene: TRBJ2-2; v_gene: TRBV18; d_gene: TRBD1; CDR3nt: TGTGCCAGCTCACCCCTAGGACAGGGTTACACCGGGGAGCTGTTTTTT; CDR3aa: CASSPLGQGYTGELFF
abundance: once; j_gene: TRBJ2-1; v_gene: TRBV11-3; d_gene: NA; CDR3nt: TGTGCCAGCAGCAGGGGCGGTAGGAGTTCCTACAATGAGCAGTTCTTC; CDR3aa: CASSRGGRSSYNEQFF
abundance: NA; j_gene: TRBJ1-2; v_gene: TRBV5-1; d_gene: NA; CDR3nt: TGCGCCAGCGGGGAGGGAGTCAATGGCTACACCTTC; CDR3aa: CASGEGVNGYTF
abundance: NA; j_gene: TRBJ2-3; v_gene: TRBV7-2; d_gene: TRBD1; CDR3nt: TGTGCCAGCAGCTCGGACAGGAGCACAGATACGCAGTATTTT; CDR3aa: CASSSDRSTDTQYF
abundance: NA; j_gene: TRBJ2-1; v_gene: TRBV5-8; d_gene: NA; CDR3nt: TGTGCCAGCAGCTTGGGGAAGGGGGTCTCCTACAATGAGCAGTTCTTC; CDR3aa: CASSLGKGVSYNEQFF
abundance: NA; j_gene: TRBJ1-1; v_gene: TRBV27; d_gene: NA; CDR3nt: TGTGCCAGCAGTCCTCTGGGACTTGCTGAAGCTTTCTTT; CDR3aa: CASSPLGLAEAFF
abundance: NA; j_gene: TRBJ2-1; v_gene: TRBV11-2; d_gene: TRBD1; CDR3nt: TGTGCCAGCAGCTTCCCGGGACAGGGTATAAGTGAGCAGTTCTTC; CDR3aa: CASSFPGQGISEQFF
abundance: NA; j_gene: TRBJ1-4; v_gene: TRBV15; d_gene: TRBD1; CDR3nt: TGTGCCACCAGCAGGGACAGGGACCCAACTAATGAAAAACTGTTTTTT; CDR3aa: CATSRDRDPTNEKLFF
abundance: NA; j_gene: TRBJ2-7; v_gene: TRBV29-1; d_gene: NA; CDR3nt: TGCAGCGTTGGTGGGACTTTCTCCTACGAGCAGTACTTC; CDR3aa: CSVGGTFSYEQYF
abundance: once; j_gene: TRBJ2-1; v_gene: TRBV7-7; d_gene: NA; CDR3nt: TGTGCTAGCAGCTCATCAACAGGCTCAGGTTACAATGAGCAGTTCTTC; CDR3aa: CASSSSTGSGYNEQFF
abundance: NA; j_gene: TRBJ1-2; v_gene: TRBV12-3/TRBV12-4; d_gene: NA; CDR3nt: TGTGCCAGCAGTTTATCAGGGATCGATGGCTACACCTTC; CDR3aa: CASSLSGIDGYTF
abundance: NA; j_gene: TRBJ2-2; v_gene: TRBV4-2; d_gene: NA; CDR3nt: TGTGCCAGCAGCCCGCCGGGGGTGAACACCGGGGAGCTGTTTTTT; CDR3aa: CASSPPGVNTGELFF
abundance: NA; j_gene: TRBJ1-3; v_gene: TRBV6-6; d_gene: NA; CDR3nt: TGTGCCAGCAGTTACTCTCGAGAAGCTGGAAACACCATATATTTT; CDR3aa: CASSYSREAGNTIYF
abundance: NA; j_gene: TRBJ2-1; v_gene: TRBV5-4; d_gene: NA; CDR3nt: TGTGCCAGCAGTCATCCCGCGGGGGAGCAGTTCTTC; CDR3aa: CASSHPAGEQFF
abundance: NA; j_gene: TRBJ1-2; v_gene: TRBV7-9; d_gene: NA; CDR3nt: TGTGCCAGCAGCTTAGGACAGCGAGCTAACTATGGCTACACCTTC; CDR3aa: CASSLGQRANYGYTF
abundance: NA; j_gene: TRBJ2-5; v_gene: TRBV5-1; d_gene: NA; CDR3nt: TGCGCCAGCAGCTTGACAGAAGAGACCCAGTACTTC; CDR3aa: CASSLTEETQYF
abundance: NA; j_gene: TRBJ2-7; v_gene: TRBV18; d_gene: TRBD1; CDR3nt: TGTGCCAGCTCACTGGGAGACAGGGGTTACGAGCAGTACTTC; CDR3aa: CASSLGDRGYEQYF
abundance: once; j_gene: TRBJ2-3; v_gene: TRBV18; d_gene: TRBD2; CDR3nt: TGTGCCAGCTCACCAAGGGCTAGCGGGACCACAGATACGCAGTATTTT; CDR3aa: CASSPRASGTTDTQYF
abundance: NA; j_gene: TRBJ2-5; v_gene: TRBV12-1; d_gene: NA; CDR3nt: TGTGCCAGCAGCCCTAGGGACTTTAAAGAGACCCAGTACTTC; CDR3aa: CASSPRDFKETQYF
abundance: NA; j_gene: TRBJ2-3; v_gene: TRBV11-3; d_gene: TRBD2; CDR3nt: TGTGCCAGCAGCTTCGGCGGGAGGGGTACAGATACGCAGTATTTT; CDR3aa: CASSFGGRGTDTQYF
abundance: NA; j_gene: TRBJ1-1; v_gene: TRBV5-5; d_gene: TRBD1; CDR3nt: TGTGCCAGCAGCTTGGGGCAGGGGGTGAACACTGAAGCTTTCTTT; CDR3aa: CASSLGQGVNTEAFF
abundance: few; j_gene: TRBJ1-3; v_gene: TRBV5-6; d_gene: NA; CDR3nt: TGTGCCAGCAGCTTTTTAACACACTCTGGAAACACCATATATTTT; CDR3aa: CASSFLTHSGNTIYF
abundance: once; j_gene: TRBJ1-1; v_gene: TRBV7-9; d_gene: NA; CDR3nt: TGTGCCAGCAGAGACAGGTTGAACACTGAAGCTTTCTTT; CDR3aa: CASRDRLNTEAFF
abundance: NA; j_gene: TRBJ1-3; v_gene: TRBV11-2; d_gene: NA; CDR3nt: TGTGCCAGCAGCTTTCGGGGGGGCGAATCTGGAAACACCATATATTTT; CDR3aa: CASSFRGGESGNTIYF
abundance: few; j_gene: TRBJ2-5; v_gene: TRBV12-3/TRBV12-4; d_gene: NA; CDR3nt: TGTGCCAGCAGTTCCAGGTGGAAAGAGACCCAGTACTTC; CDR3aa: CASSSRWKETQYF
abundance: NA; j_gene: TRBJ2-7; v_gene: TRBV3-1/TRBV3-2; d_gene: NA; CDR3nt: TGTGCCAGCAGCCCGGGGCAGGGGTTCGACGAGCAGTACTTC; CDR3aa: CASSPGQGFDEQYF
abundance: NA; j_gene: TRBJ1-6; v_gene: TRBV6-5; d_gene: NA; CDR3nt: TGTGCCAGCAGTTACGGGGCGGTTAAGTCACCCCTCCACTTT; CDR3aa: CASSYGAVKSPLHF
abundance: NA; j_gene: TRBJ2-7; v_gene: TRBV6-5; d_gene: TRBD1; CDR3nt: TGTGCCAGCAGCAGGACAGGGATATCCTACGAGCAGTACTTC; CDR3aa: CASSRTGISYEQYF
abundance: NA; j_gene: TRBJ2-1; v_gene: TRBV19; d_gene: TRBD2; CDR3nt: TGTGCCAGTAGTAGGCCGGGGGGCGGGAGGTACCACAATGAGCAGTTCTTC; CDR3aa: CASSRPGGGRYHNEQFF
abundance: few; j_gene: TRBJ1-2; v_gene: TRBV3-1/TRBV3-2; d_gene: NA; CDR3nt: TGTGCCAGCAGCCGTCGACAGGCCTATGGCTACACCTTC; CDR3aa: CASSRRQAYGYTF
abundance: NA; j_gene: TRBJ1-3; v_gene: TRBV3-1/TRBV3-2; d_gene: NA; CDR3nt: TGTGCCAGCAGCCCGCCGTCAGGGTTCTTAAACACCATATATTTT; CDR3aa: CASSPPSGFLNTIYF
abundance: NA; j_gene: TRBJ2-7; v_gene: TRBV9; d_gene: NA; CDR3nt: TGTGCCAGCAGCGTAGCTTTGGGAGAGATTATGGGCTTCTCCTACGAGCAGTACTTC; CDR3aa: CASSVALGEIMGFSYEQYF
abundance: once; j_gene: TRBJ1-4; v_gene: TRBV10-3; d_gene: NA; CDR3nt: TGTGCCATCAGTGAAAGAGGAACTAATGAAAAACTGTTTTTT; CDR3aa: CAISERGTNEKLFF
abundance: NA; j_gene: TRBJ2-3; v_gene: TRBV9; d_gene: NA; CDR3nt: TGTGCCAGCACTCGAGGCTCTTTCACAGATACGCAGTATTTT; CDR3aa: CASTRGSFTDTQYF
abundance: NA; j_gene: TRBJ2-2; v_gene: TRBV5-1; d_gene: NA; CDR3nt: TGCGCCAGCCGGGACAAACCTACCGGGGAGCTGTTTTTT; CDR3aa: CASRDKPTGELFF
abundance: NA; j_gene: TRBJ2-7; v_gene: TRBV5-1; d_gene: TRBD2; CDR3nt: TGCGCCAGCAGTACCGGGGGGTCTTCCTACGAGCAGTACTTC; CDR3aa: CASSTGGSSYEQYF
abundance: NA; j_gene: TRBJ2-5; v_gene: TRBV7-2; d_gene: TRBD2; CDR3nt: TGTGCCAGCAGCTTAGCGAGCGGGAAAGAGACCCAGTACTTC; CDR3aa: CASSLASGKETQYF
abundance: NA; j_gene: TRBJ1-5; v_gene: TRBV19; d_gene: NA; CDR3nt: TGTGCCAGTAGTATAGTTGGGTCGGGTCAGCCCCAGCATTTT; CDR3aa: CASSIVGSGQPQHF
abundance: few; j_gene: TRBJ2-7; v_gene: TRBV29-1; d_gene: TRBD1; CDR3nt: TGCAGCGGCGGACAGGGCCCCTCCTACGAGCAGTACTTC; CDR3aa: CSGGQGPSYEQYF
abundance: NA; j_gene: TRBJ2-2; v_gene: TRBV6-2/TRBV6-3; d_gene: TRBD2; CDR3nt: TGTGCCAGCAGTCCCGGACTAGCGGGAGTCGCCGGGGAGCTGTTTTTT; CDR3aa: CASSPGLAGVAGELFF
abundance: NA; j_gene: TRBJ2-5; v_gene: TRBV7-2; d_gene: TRBD2; CDR3nt: TGTGCCAGCAGCTTGCAAAGCCGAGCGGGAGGCGGAGAGACCCAGTACTTC; CDR3aa: CASSLQSRAGGGETQYF
abundance: NA; j_gene: TRBJ1-6; v_gene: TRBV19; d_gene: TRBD1; CDR3nt: TGTGCCAGTACTCCCGGGGACAGGGGAAATTCACCCCTCCACTTT; CDR3aa: CASTPGDRGNSPLHF
abundance: NA; j_gene: TRBJ1-2; v_gene: TRBV29-1; d_gene: NA; CDR3nt: TGCAGCGTTAGAGAGGACACGTTCTATGGCTACACCTTC; CDR3aa: CSVREDTFYGYTF
abundance: NA; j_gene: TRBJ1-1; v_gene: TRBV7-6; d_gene: NA; CDR3nt: TGTGCCAGCAGCTTAGATCAGAACACTGAAGCTTTCTTT; CDR3aa: CASSLDQNTEAFF
abundance: NA; j_gene: TRBJ2-1; v_gene: TRBV27; d_gene: TRBD2; CDR3nt: TGTGCCAGCAGTTGGACTAGCGGGTACAATGAGCAGTTCTTC; CDR3aa: CASSWTSGYNEQFF